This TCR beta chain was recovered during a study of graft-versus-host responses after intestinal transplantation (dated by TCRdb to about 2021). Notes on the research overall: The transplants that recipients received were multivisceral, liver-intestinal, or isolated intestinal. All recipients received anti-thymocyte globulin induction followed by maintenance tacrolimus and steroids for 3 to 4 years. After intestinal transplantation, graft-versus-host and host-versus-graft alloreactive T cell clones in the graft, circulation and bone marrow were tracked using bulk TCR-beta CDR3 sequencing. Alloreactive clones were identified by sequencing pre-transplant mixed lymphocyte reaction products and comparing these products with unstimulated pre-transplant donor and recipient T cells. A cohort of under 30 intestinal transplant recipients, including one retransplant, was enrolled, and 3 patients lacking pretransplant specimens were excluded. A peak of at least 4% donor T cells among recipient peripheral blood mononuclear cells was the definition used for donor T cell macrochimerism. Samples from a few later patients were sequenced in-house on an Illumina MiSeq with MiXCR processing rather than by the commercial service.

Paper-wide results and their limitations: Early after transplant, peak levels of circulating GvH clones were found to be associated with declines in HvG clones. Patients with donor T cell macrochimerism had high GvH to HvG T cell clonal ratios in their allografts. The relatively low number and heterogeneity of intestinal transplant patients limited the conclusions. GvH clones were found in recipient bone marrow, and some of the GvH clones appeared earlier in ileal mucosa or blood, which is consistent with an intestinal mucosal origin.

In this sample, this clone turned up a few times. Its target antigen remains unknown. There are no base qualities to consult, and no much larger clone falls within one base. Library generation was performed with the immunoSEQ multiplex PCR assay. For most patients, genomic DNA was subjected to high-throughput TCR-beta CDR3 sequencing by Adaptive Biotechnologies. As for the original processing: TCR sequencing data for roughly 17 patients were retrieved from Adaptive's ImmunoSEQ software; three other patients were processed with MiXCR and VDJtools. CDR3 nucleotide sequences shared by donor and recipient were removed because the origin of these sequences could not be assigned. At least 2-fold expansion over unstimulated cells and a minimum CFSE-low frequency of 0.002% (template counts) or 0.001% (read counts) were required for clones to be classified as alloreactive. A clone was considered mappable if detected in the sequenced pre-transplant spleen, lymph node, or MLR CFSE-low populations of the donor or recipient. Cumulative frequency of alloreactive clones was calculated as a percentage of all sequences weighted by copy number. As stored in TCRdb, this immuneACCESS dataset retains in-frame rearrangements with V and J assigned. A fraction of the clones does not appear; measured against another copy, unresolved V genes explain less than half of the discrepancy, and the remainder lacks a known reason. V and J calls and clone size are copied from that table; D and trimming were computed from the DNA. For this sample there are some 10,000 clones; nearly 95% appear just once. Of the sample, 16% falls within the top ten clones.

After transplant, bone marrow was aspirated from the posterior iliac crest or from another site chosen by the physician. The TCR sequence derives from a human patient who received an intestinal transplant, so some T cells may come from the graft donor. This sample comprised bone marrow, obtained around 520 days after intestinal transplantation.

CDR3 sequence: CASSRGGQGPNYYEQYF. The DNA is TGTGCCAGCAGTAGGGGCGGACAGGGACCAAATTACTACGAGCAGTACTTC. Here the chain combines TRBV27 and TRBJ2-7; 8 middle bases align to TRBD1. Looking up the germline V gene (reference sequence) yields CDR1 MNHEY and CDR2 SMNVEV. Its CDR3 holds 17 amino acids, cysteine through phenylalanine. The only DNA kept is the CDR3, 51 bases in frame from the first base. Germline trimming amounts to 5 bases on V and 3 bases on J, with 15 as the count of junction bases outside the gene matches.